One T cell receptor beta chain is described in this entry. Its antigen is undetermined. Each donor's status was that of a healthy bone marrow donor. The primer mix had 60 Vbeta and 13 Jbeta primers. TCRdb's table, derived via immunoSEQ multiplex PCR, lists solely in-frame clones and lacks some. Of 150,000 or so clones in the sample, less than 90% were seen once. This specimen comes from a study of cytomegalovirus exposure and HLA in healthy donors. Whole-study results and caveats: In an earlier analysis, productive rearrangement rates for most beta V segments clustered near 87% or 30%. Presence/absence analyses assumed roughly uniform sequencing depth across donors.

CDR1 and CDR2 from the germline V gene are MNHEY and SVGAGI. The CDR3 spans 15 residues. J lost 2 bases, V lost 5 bases, and 6 bases had no gene match. Specimen: PBMCs. The clonotype originates from a woman aged 45-60 years in good health and CMV-seropositive. The gene calls are TRBV6-5 and TRBJ1-2, with 9 bases lining up with TRBD1. DNA for the CDR3: TGTGCCAGCAGTGTGGCCGGGACAGGGAACTATGGCTACACCTTC. Translated: CASSVAGTGNYGYTF.